This T cell receptor beta chain was found in a study of regulatory T cells in long-lasting Graves disease. General study points: Favored usage of TRBV28, TRBJ1-2 and TRBJ2-5 was recorded in persistent disease.

Library construction for TCR beta used iRepertoire HTBI primers and Arm-PCR of CDR3 regions. TCRdb reprocessed the multiplex PCR reads via MiXCR and lists one record per CDR3 protein. The sample includes approximately 400,000 distinct CDR3 sequences, 23% of them seen just once. CDR3 length: 14 residues. From germline, CDR1 is SGHRS and CDR2 YFSETQ. Losses at the gene ends were 7 bases for V and 3 bases for J; bases not matched to a gene: 6. In regard to this clonotype: The antigen is undetermined.

Time point of the sample: persistent/refractory GD, antithyroid drugs over 5 years with positive TRAb. There was RNA extracted from PBMCs, and the TCR library was made from it. The origin of this receptor is a woman in her thirties or forties with Graves disease. This chain uses TRBV5-1 with TRBJ2-7; 11 bases map to TRBD2. Specimen: peripheral blood mononuclear cells (PBMCs), collected when the disease was refractory, from a patient treated with antithyroid drugs. The DNA of the CDR3 is TGCGCCAGCTTCCCTACTAGCGGGAGCTACGAGCAGTACTTC. It codes for CASFPTSGSYEQYF.